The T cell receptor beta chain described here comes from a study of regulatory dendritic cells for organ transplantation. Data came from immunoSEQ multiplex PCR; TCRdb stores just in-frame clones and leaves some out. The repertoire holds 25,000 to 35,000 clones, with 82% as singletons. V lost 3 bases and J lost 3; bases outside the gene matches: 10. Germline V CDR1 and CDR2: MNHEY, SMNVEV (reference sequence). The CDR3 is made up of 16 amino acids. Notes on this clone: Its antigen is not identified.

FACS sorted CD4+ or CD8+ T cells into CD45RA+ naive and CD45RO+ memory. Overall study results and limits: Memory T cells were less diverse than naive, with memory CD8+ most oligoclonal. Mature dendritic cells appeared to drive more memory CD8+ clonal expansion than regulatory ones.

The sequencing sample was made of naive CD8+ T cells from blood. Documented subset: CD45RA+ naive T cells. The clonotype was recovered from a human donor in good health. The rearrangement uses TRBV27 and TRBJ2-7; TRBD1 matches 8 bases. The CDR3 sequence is CASSLAGQGRIYEQYF. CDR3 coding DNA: TGTGCCAGCAGTTTGGCCGGACAGGGACGAATCTACGAGCAGTACTTC.